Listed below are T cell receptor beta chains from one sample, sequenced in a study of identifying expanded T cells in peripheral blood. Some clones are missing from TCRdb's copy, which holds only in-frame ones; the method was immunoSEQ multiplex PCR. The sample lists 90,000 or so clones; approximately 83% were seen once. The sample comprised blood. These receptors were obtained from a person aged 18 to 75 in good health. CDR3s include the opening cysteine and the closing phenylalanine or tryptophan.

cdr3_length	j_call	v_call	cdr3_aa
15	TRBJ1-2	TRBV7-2	CASSSGRLVYNGYTF
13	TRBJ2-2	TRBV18	CASSRAYTGELFF
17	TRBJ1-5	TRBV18	CASSPTGGPYSNQPQHF
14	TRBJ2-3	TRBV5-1	CASSSQELTDTQYF
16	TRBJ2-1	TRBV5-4	CASSQDGGASYNEQFF
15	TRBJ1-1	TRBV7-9	CASSPAAARNTEAFF
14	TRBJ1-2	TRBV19	CASSMLGGAYGYTF
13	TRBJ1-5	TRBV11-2	CASSLEGHQPQHF
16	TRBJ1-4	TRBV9	CASSPTGQGWNEKLFF
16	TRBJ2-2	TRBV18	CASSPTGGFGTGELFF
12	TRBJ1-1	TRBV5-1	CASSLKNTEAFF
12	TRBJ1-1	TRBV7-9	CASSLLNTEAFF
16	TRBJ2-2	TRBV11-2	CASSPHGTANTGELFF
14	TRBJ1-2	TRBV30	CAWQAGRFNYGYTF
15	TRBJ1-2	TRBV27	CASSTLRTEFYGYTF
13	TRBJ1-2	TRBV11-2	CASSIDRNYGYTF
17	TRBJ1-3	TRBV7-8	CASSLWGPGQPGNTIYF
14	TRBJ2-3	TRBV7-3	CASRLTASTDTQYF
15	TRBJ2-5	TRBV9	CASSPWASNQETQYF
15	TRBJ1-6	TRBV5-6	CASSLIDNVYSPLHF
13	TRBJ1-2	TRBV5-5	CASSIDRGQGYTF
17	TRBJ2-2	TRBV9	CASSVLGQPANTGELFF
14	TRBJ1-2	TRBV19	CASSIVGVNYGYTF
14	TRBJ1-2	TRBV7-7	CASSPLAGTAGYTF
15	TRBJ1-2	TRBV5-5	CASSVPGQGNRGYTF
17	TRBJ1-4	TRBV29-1	CSVSNIRQGRPNEKLFF
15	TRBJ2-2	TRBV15	CATSKLTGDGGELFF
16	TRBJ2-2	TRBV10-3	CAISGDRGSGTGELFF
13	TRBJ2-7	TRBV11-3	CASSLDQGGEQYF
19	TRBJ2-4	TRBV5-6	CASSGGTEKSIGTKNIQYF
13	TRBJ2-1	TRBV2	CASSRTGYNEQFF
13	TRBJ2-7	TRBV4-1	CASSQGMGLEQYF
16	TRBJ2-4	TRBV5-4	CASSLGAGTGKNIQYF
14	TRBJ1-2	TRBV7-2	CASSLDGLYGGYTF
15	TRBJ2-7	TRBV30	CAWKPSDQIRGEQYF
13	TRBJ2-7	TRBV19	CASSETISYEQYF
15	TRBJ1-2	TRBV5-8	CASSLRDTNFYGYTF
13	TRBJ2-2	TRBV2	CASSFREVGELFF
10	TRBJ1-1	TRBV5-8	CASSYDSAFF
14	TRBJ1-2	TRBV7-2	CASSLDHVLHGYTF
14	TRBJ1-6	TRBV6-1	CASHTRGYESPLHF
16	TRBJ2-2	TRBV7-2	CASSLGAGWDTGELFF
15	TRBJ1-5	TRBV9	CASSVGKGTGQPQHF
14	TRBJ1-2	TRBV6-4	CASSSGTGGSGYTF
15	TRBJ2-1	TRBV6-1	CASSESWVEYNEQFF
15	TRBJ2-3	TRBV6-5	CASSYSQTVTDTQYF
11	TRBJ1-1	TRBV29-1	CSGIRDTEAFF
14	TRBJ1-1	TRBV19	CASSPPGGSTEAFF
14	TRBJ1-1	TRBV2	CALKRYRTNTEAFF
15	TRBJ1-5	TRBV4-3	CASSQDRGEGQPQHF
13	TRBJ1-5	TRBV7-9	CASSLAEGQPQHF
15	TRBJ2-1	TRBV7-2	CASSRRSGGAYEQFF
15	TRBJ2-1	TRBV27	CASSLGGSAYNEQFF
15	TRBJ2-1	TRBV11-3	CASSFGGNSYNEQFF
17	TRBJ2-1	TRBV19	CASSLNTRGTLRSEQFF
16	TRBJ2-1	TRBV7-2	CASSQRSGAPFNEQFF
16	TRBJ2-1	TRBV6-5	CASSSSISGGYNEQFF
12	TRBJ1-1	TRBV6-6	CASCQMNTEAFF
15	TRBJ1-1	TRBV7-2	CASSLLRTGKTEAFF